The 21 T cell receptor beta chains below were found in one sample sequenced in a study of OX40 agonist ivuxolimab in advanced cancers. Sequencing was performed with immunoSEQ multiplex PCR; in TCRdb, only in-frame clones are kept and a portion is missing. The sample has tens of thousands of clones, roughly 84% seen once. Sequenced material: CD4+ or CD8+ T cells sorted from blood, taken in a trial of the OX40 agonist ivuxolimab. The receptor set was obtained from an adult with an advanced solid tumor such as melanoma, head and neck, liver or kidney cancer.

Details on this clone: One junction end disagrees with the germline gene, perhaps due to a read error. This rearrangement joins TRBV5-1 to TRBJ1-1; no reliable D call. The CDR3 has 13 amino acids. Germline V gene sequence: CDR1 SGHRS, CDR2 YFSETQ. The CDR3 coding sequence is TGTGCCAGCAGCCTTGGCGCGGACACTGAAGCTTTCTTT. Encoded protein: CASSLGADTEAFF.

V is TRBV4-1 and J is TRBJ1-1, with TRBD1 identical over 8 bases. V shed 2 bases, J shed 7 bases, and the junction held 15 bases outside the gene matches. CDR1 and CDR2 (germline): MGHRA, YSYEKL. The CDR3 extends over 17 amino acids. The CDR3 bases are TGCGCCAGCAGCCAAAACATCAACAGGGGGATCCTGGTTGAAGCTTTCTTT. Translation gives CASSQNINRGILVEAFF.

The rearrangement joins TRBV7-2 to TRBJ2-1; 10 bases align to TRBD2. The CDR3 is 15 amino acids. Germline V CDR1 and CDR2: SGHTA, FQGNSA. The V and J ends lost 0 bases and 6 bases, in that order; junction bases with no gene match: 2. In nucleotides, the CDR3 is TGTGCCAGCAGCTTAGCTCCTAGCGGGGGCAATGAGCAGTTCTTC. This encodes CASSLAPSGGNEQFF.

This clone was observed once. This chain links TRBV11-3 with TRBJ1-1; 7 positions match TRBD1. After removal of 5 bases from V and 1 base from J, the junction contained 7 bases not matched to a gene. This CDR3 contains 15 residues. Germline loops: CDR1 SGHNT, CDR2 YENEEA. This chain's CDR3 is CASSLSGTANTEAFF. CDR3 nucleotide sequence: TGTGCCAGCAGCCTGTCCGGGACAGCGAACACTGAAGCTTTCTTT. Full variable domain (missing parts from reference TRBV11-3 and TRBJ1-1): EAGVVQSPRYKIIEKKQPVAFWCNPISGHNTLYWYLQNLGQGPELLIRYENEEAVDDSQLPKDRFSAERLKGVDSTLKIQPAELGDSAVYLCASSLSGTANTEAFFGQGTRLTVV.

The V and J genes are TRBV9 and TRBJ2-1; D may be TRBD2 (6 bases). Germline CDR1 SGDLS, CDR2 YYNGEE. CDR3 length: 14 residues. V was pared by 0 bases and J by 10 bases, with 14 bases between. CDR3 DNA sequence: TGTGCCAGCAGCGTAGCTAATGAAGGAGGGGAGCAGTTCTTC. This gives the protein CASSVANEGGEQFF.

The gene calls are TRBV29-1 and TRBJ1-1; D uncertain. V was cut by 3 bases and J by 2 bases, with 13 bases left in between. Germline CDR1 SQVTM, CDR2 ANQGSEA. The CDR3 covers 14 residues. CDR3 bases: TGCAGCGTTGACTGGTCAGCCATCAACACTGAAGCTTTCTTT. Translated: CSVDWSAINTEAFF.

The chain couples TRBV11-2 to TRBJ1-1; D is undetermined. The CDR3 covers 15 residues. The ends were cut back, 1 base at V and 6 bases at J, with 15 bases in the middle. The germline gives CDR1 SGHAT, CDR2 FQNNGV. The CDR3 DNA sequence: TGTGCCAGCAGCTTAGGGACGGCTAACCGAGCTGAAGCTTTCTTT. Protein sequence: CASSLGTANRAEAFF. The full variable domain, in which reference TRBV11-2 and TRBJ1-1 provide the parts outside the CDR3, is EAGVAQSPRYKIIEKRQSVAFWCNPISGHATLYWYQQILGQGPKLLIQFQNNGVVDDSQLPKDRFSAERLKGVDSTLKIQPAKLEDSAVYLCASSLGTANRAEAFFGQGTRLTVV.

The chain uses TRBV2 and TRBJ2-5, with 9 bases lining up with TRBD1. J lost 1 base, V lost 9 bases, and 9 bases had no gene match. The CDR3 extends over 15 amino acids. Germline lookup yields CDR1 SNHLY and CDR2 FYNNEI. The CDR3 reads CASLRDRATQETQYF. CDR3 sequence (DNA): TGTGCCAGTCTCCGGGACAGGGCAACCCAAGAGACCCAGTACTTC. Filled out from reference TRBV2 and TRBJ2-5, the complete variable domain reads EPEVTQTPSHQVTQMGQEVILRCVPISNHLYFYWYRQILGQKVEFLVSFYNNEISEKSEIFDDQFSVERPDGSNFTLKIRSTKLEDSAMYFCASLRDRATQETQYFGPGTRLLVL.

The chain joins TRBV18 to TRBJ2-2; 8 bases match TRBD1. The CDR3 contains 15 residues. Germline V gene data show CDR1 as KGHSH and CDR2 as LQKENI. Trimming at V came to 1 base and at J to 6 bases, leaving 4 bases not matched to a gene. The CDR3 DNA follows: TGTGCCAGCTCACCACGAACAGGGGGATCCGGGGAGCTGTTTTTT. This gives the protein CASSPRTGGSGELFF. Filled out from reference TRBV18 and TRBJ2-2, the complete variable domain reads NAGVMQNPRHLVRRRGQEARLRCSPMKGHSHVYWYRQLPEEGLKFMVYLQKENIIDESGMPKERFSAEFPKEGPSILRIQQVVRGDSAAYFCASSPRTGGSGELFFGEGSRLTVL.

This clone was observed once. The CDR3 DNA sequence: TGTGCCAGCAGTTTAGTGGCCCACCCTAATAATTCACCCCTCCACTTT. Encoded protein: CASSLVAHPNNSPLHF. The chain joins TRBV27 to TRBJ1-6, with D unclear. The germline V gene encodes CDR1 MNHEY and CDR2 SMNVEV (reference sequence). This CDR3 has 16 amino acids. Trimming took 2 bases from V and 5 from J, leaving 13 bases between them.

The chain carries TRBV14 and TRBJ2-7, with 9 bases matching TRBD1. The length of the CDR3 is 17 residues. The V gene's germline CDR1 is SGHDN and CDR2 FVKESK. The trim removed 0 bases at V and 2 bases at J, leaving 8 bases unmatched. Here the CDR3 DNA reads TGTGCCAGCAGCCAAGAATCGGGACAGGGACGGGCCTACGAGCAGTACTTC. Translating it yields CASSQESGQGRAYEQYF.

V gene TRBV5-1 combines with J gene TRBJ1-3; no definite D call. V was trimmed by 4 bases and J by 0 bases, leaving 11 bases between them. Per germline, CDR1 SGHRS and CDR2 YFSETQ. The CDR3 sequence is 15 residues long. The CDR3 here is CASSGEALSGNTIYF. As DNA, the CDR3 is TGCGCCAGCAGCGGGGAAGCCCTCTCTGGAAACACCATATATTTT.

The CDR3 spells CASSLVTGRPAETQYF. DNA for the CDR3: TGTGCCAGCAGCTTAGTAACCGGACGTCCGGCGGAGACCCAGTACTTC. The rearrangement uses TRBV11-2 and TRBJ2-5, with D unresolved. CDR1 is SGHAT and CDR2 is FQNNGV in the germline V gene. The CDR3 contains 16 residues. V lost 1 base, J lost 5 bases, and 17 bases lay in between.

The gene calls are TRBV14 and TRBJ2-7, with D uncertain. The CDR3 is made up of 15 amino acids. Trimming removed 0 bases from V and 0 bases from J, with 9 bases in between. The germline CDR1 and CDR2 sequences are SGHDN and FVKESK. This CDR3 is CASSQEVGYSYEQYF. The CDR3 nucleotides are TGTGCCAGCAGCCAAGAGGTTGGTTACTCCTACGAGCAGTACTTC.

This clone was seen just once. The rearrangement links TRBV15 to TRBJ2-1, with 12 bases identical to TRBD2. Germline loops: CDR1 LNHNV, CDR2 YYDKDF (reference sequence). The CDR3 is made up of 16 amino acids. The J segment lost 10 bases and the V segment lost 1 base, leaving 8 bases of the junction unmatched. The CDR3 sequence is CATSRVLLAGGREQFF. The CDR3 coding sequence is TGTGCCACCAGCAGAGTATTACTAGCGGGGGGACGGGAGCAGTTCTTC.

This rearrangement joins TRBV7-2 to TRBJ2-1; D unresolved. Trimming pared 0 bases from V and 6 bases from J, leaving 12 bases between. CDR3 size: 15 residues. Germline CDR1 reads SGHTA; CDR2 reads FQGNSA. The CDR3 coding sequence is TGTGCCAGCAGCTTAGCCGGCCGGGTAGGCAATGAGCAGTTCTTC. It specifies CASSLAGRVGNEQFF.

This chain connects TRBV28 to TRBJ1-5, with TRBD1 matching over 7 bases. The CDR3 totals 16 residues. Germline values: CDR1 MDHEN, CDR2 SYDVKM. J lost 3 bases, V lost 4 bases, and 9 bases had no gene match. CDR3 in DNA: TGTGCCAGCAGTTCCCTTGACAGGGTTTTCAATCAGCCCCAGCATTTT. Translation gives CASSSLDRVFNQPQHF.

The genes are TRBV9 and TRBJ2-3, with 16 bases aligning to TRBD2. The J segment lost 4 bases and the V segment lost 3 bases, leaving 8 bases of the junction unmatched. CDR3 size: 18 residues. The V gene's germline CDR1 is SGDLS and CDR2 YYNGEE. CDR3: CASSDLGLAGGSADTQYF. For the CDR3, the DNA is TGTGCCAGCAGCGACTTGGGACTAGCGGGGGGGTCTGCAGATACGCAGTATTTT.

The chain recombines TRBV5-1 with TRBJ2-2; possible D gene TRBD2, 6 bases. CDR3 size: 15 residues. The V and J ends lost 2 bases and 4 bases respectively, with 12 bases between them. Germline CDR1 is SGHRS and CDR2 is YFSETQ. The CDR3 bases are TGCGCCAGCAGCTTAGGAGGGCCCGGCACCGGGGAGCTGTTTTTT. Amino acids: CASSLGGPGTGELFF.

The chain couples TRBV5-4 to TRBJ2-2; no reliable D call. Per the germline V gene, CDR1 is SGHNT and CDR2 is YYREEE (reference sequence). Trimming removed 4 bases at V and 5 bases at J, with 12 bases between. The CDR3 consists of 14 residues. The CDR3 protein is CASSPPSRTGELFF. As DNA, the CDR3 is TGTGCCAGCAGCCCACCCAGCCGAACCGGGGAGCTGTTTTTT.

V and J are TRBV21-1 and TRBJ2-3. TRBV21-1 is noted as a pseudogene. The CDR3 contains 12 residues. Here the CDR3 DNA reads TGTGCCAGCAGCAAAGTAGGCGATACGCAGTATTTT. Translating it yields CASSKVGDTQYF.